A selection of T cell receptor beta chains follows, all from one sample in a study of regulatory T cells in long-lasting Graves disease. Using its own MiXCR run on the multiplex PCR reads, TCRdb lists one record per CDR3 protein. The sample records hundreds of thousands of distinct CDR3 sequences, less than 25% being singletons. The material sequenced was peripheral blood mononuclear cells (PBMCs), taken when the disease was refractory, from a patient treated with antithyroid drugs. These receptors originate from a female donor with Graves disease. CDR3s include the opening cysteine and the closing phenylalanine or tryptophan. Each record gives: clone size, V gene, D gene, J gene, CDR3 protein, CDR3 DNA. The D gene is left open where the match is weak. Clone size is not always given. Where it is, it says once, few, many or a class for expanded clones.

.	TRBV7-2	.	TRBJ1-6	CASSSGPSALHF	TGTGCCAGCAGCTCGGGTCCCTCGGCCCTCCACTTT
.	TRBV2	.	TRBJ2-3	CASSEALLGGASTDTQYF	TGTGCCAGCAGTGAAGCTCTTCTGGGGGGAGCGAGCACAGATACGCAGTATTTT
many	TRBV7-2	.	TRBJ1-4	CASSLTSSTNEKLFF	TGTGCCAGCAGCTTAACCAGTAGCACTAATGAAAAACTGTTTTTT
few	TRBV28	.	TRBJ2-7	CASIGLETYEQYF	TGTGCCAGCATCGGTCTGGAGACCTACGAGCAGTACTTC
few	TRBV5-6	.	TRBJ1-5	CASSLASGPQHF	TGTGCCAGCAGCTTGGCCTCGGGGCCCCAGCATTTT
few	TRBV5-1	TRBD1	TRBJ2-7	CASSMAGGGYEQYF	TGCGCCAGCAGCATGGCAGGGGGCGGCTACGAGCAGTACTTC
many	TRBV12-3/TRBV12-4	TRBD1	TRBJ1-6	CASSLIGGSPLHF	TGTGCCAGCAGTTTGATAGGGGGCTCACCCCTCCACTTT
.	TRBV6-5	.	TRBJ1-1	CASSWAYRDTEAFF	TGTGCCAGCAGTTGGGCCTACAGGGACACTGAAGCTTTCTTT
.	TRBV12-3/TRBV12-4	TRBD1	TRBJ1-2	CASSLRQGSANYGYTF	TGTGCCAGCAGTCTTCGACAGGGTTCGGCTAACTATGGCTACACCTTC
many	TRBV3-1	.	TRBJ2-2	CASSPWESDTGELFF	TGTGCCAGCAGCCCCTGGGAGTCGGACACCGGGGAGCTGTTTTTT
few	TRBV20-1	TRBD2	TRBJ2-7	CSAGAGGPTNSYEQYF	TGCAGTGCCGGAGCGGGAGGCCCTACGAACTCCTACGAGCAGTACTTC
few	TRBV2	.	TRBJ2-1	CASSESGPPGEQFF	TGTGCCAGCAGTGAAAGTGGCCCGCCCGGTGAGCAGTTCTTC
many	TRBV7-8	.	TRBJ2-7	CASRKRDTSYEQYF	TGTGCCAGCAGGAAGCGGGACACCTCCTACGAGCAGTACTTC
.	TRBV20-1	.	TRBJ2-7	CSARGRTLYHEQYF	TGCAGTGCTAGAGGACGGACCCTTTACCACGAGCAGTACTTC
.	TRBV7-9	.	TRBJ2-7	CASSSLVGEGGYEQYF	TGTGCCAGCAGCTCCTTGGTGGGGGAAGGTGGGTACGAGCAGTACTTC
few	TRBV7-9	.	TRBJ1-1	CASSEDSSEAFF	TGTGCCAGCAGCGAAGACAGTTCTGAAGCTTTCTTT
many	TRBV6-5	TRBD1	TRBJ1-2	CASSYFGQGDYGYTF	TGTGCCAGCAGTTACTTCGGACAGGGTGACTATGGCTACACCTTC
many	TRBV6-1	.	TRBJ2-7	CASSPQGTAPYEQYF	TGTGCCAGCAGTCCTCAAGGTACGGCCCCCTACGAGCAGTACTTC
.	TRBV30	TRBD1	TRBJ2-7	CACLTGLSYEQYF	TGTGCCTGCCTGACAGGGCTTTCCTACGAGCAGTACTTC
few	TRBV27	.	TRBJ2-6	CASSFTGASGANVLTF	TGTGCCAGCAGTTTTACTGGCGCATCTGGGGCCAACGTCCTGACTTTC
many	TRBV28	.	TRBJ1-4	CASSNGGTTNEKLFF	TGTGCCAGCAGCAATGGCGGGACAACTAATGAAAAACTGTTTTTT
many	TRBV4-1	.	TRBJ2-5	CASSQEWGEETQYF	TGCGCCAGCAGCCAAGAATGGGGTGAAGAGACCCAGTACTTC
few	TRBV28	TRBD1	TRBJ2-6	CASSSHSLTGSHSGANVLTF	TGTGCCAGCAGTTCCCACTCCCTGACAGGGTCTCACTCTGGGGCCAACGTCCTGACTTTC
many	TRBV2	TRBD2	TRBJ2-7	CASSEGLAGEDEQYF	TGTGCCAGCAGTGAGGGGTTGGCGGGAGAGGACGAGCAGTACTTC
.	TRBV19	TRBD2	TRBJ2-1	CASRVSGREYNEQFF	TGTGCCAGTAGAGTTAGCGGGAGGGAATACAATGAGCAGTTCTTC
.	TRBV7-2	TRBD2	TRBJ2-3	CASSLKAAGGSGTDTQYF	TGTGCCAGCAGCTTAAAGGCTGCGGGAGGGTCTGGCACAGATACGCAGTATTTT
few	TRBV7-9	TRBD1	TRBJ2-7	CASSSPGQGHEQYF	TGTGCCAGCAGCTCACCGGGACAGGGACACGAGCAGTACTTC
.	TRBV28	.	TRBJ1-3	CASSSLRDIGNTIYF	TGTGCCAGCAGTTCCCTCCGGGACATTGGAAACACCATATATTTT
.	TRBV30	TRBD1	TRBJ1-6	CAWSVPGQGQTLHF	TGTGCCTGGAGTGTTCCGGGACAGGGACAAACCCTCCACTTT
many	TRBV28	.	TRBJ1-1	CASSFSIGDTEAFF	TGTGCCAGCAGTTTCTCGATTGGGGACACTGAAGCTTTCTTT
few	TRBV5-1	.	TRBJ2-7	CASSLLGVVPYEQYF	TGCGCCAGCAGCTTGCTAGGGGTTGTTCCCTACGAGCAGTACTTC
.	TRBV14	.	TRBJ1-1	CASSQFRNGNTEAFF	TGTGCCAGCAGCCAGTTTCGCAATGGAAACACTGAAGCTTTCTTT
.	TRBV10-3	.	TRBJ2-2	CAISDYGANTGELFF	TGTGCCATCAGTGATTACGGAGCCAACACCGGGGAGCTGTTTTTT
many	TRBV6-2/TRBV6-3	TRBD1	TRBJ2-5	CASSQTGGRETQYF	TGTGCCAGCAGTCAGACAGGGGGTAGAGAGACCCAGTACTTC
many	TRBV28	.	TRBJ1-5	CASSSLPLTGPHQPQHF	TGTGCCAGCAGTTCGTTACCCTTGACAGGCCCTCATCAGCCCCAGCATTTT
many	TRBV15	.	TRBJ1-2	CATSRADNYGYTF	TGTGCCACCAGCAGAGCTGATAACTATGGCTACACCTTC
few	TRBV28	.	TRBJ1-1	CASSLEGDEAFF	TGTGCCAGCAGTTTAGAGGGCGATGAAGCTTTCTTT
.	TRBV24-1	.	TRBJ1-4	CATSDARGLAAGTNEKLFF	TGTGCCACCAGTGATGCCAGGGGATTGGCGGCAGGGACTAATGAAAAACTGTTTTTT
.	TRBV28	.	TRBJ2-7	CASSLLGQVYEQYF	TGTGCCAGCAGTCTCCTGGGACAAGTGTACGAGCAGTACTTT
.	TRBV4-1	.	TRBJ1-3	CASSQPVRGSSGNTIYF	TGCGCCAGCAGCCAACCTGTGCGGGGGAGCTCTGGAAACACCATATATTTT
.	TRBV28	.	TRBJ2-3	CASSSQAQDTQYF	TGTGCCAGCAGTTCCCAGGCACAGGATACGCAGTATTTT
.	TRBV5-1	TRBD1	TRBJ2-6	CASSLTVTGGSGANVLTF	TGCGCCAGCAGCTTAACAGTGACAGGGGGCTCTGGGGCCAACGTCCTGACTTTC
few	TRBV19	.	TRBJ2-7	CASSISVWLPPYEQYF	TGTGCCAGTAGTATTTCAGTTTGGCTGCCGCCCTACGAGCAGTACTTC
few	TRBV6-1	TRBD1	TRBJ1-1	CASSRRTGPSNTEAFF	TGTGCCAGCAGTCGGAGGACAGGGCCATCGAACACTGAAGCTTTCTTT
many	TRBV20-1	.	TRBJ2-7	CSARGRTYEQYF	TGCAGTGCTAGAGGTAGGACCTACGAGCAGTACTTC
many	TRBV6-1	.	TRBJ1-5	CASLQGYNQPQHF	TGTGCCAGTCTACAGGGATACAATCAGCCCCAGCATTTT
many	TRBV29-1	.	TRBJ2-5	CSANSLGAQYF	TGCAGCGCTAATAGTCTCGGGGCCCAGTACTTC
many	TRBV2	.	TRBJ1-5	CASSVRGGQPQHF	TGTGCCAGCAGCGTGAGGGGAGGCCAGCCCCAGCATTTT
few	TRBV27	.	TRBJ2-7	CASGSGSHEQYF	TGTGCCAGCGGTTCGGGGTCCCACGAGCAGTACTTC
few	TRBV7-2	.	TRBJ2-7	CASSLGSVITYEQYF	TGTGCCAGCAGCCTCGGGTCGGTTATTACCTACGAGCAGTACTTC
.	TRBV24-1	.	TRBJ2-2	CATSDGWDTGELFF	TGTGCCACCAGTGACGGTTGGGACACCGGGGAGCTGTTTTTT
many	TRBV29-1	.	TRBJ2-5	CSVEDPRGADVQETQYF	TGCAGCGTTGAAGACCCGAGGGGAGCGGACGTACAAGAGACCCAGTACTTC
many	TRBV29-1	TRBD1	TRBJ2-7	CSVRTGGFREQYF	TGCAGCGTGCGGACAGGGGGATTTCGCGAGCAGTACTTC
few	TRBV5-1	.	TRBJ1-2	CASSSYMDYGYTF	TGCGCCAGCAGCTCCTATATGGACTATGGCTACACCTTC
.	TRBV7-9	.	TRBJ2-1	CASSWGVSVHEQFF	TGTGCCAGCAGCTGGGGGGTGTCGGTCCATGAGCAGTTCTTC
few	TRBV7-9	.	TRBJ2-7	CASSPSDRNYEQYF	TGTGCCAGCAGCCCGTCTGACAGGAATTACGAGCAGTACTTC
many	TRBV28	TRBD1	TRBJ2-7	CASSFRSGTGGRLFYEQYF	TGTGCCAGCAGTTTCCGCTCCGGGACAGGGGGGCGACTCTTCTACGAGCAGTACTTC
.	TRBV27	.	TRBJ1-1	CASRRISDTEALF	TGTGCCAGCAGACGGATTTCGGACACTGAAGCTCTCTTT